These 13 T cell receptor beta chains share one sample of origin, sequenced in a study of T cells in Graves' hyperthyroidism and ophthalmopathy. RNA transcripts served as the template for amplifying TCR beta CDR3 regions. In the first-round RT-PCR of the TCR CDR3, the HTBI primer set was used. MiXCR, applied by TCRdb to the multiplex PCR reads, yields one record per CDR3 protein. The sample records more than 50,000 distinct CDR3 sequences, 40% to 55% being singletons. The sequenced material came from blood. The receptors originated from a woman in her thirties with Graves' ophthalmopathy.

For this clonotype: No conserved phenylalanine or tryptophan is present at the end of the CDR3, so a read error is the likely explanation. This chain connects TRBV7-9 to TRBJ1-5, with TRBD1 matching over 7 bases. The CDR3 runs 14 residues. The trim removed 9 bases at V and 4 bases at J, leaving 9 bases unmatched. CDR1 SEHNR and CDR2 FQNEAQ come from the germline V gene (reference sequence). In nucleotides, the CDR3 is TGTGCCAGTAGCCCGTCGGACAGGAATCAGCCCCAGCATTTG. Amino acid sequence: CASSPSDRNQPQHL.

V usage is TRBV7-2 and J usage is TRBJ2-1, with 9 bases matching TRBD2. The trim removed 1 base at V and 2 bases at J, leaving 6 bases unmatched. The CDR3 contains 17 residues. Germline values: CDR1 SGHTA, CDR2 FQGNSA. The CDR3 reads CASSLGLAGVTYNEQFF. DNA of the CDR3: TGTGCCAGCAGCTTAGGCTTAGCGGGAGTCACCTACAATGAGCAGTTCTTC.

This clonotype was picked up one time. The genes are TRBV5-4 and TRBJ2-5; 7 bases are shared with TRBD2. The V gene's germline CDR1 is SGHNT and CDR2 YYREEE (reference sequence). With V trimmed by 4 bases and J by 2 bases, 8 bases remained unmatched. CDR3 length equals 15 residues. This CDR3 is CASSPGLNLQETQYF. Written as DNA, the CDR3 is TGTGCCAGCAGCCCGGGACTAAACCTTCAAGAGACCCAGTACTTC.

This clonotype was recorded many times. The V gene is TRBV6-5, the J gene TRBJ2-1; 9 positions agree with TRBD1. V trimming: 6 bases; J trimming: 7 bases; junction bases outside the gene matches: 7. The CDR3 is 14 amino acids. The germline V gene has CDR1 MNHEY and CDR2 SVGAGI. The CDR3 nucleotides are TGTGCCAGCAGCCCAGGGACAGGGAAGAATGAGCAGTTCTTC. Translated, it gives CASSPGTGKNEQFF.

Ten or more counts support this clonotype. The chain joins TRBV27 to TRBJ2-7, with 12 nucleotides matching TRBD2. Trimming cost V 6 bases and J 2 bases; bases outside gene matches: 2. The CDR3 covers 14 residues. The germline V gene encodes CDR1 MNHEY and CDR2 SMNVEV (reference sequence). This CDR3 reads CASRGLAGPYEQYF. The DNA of the CDR3 is TGTGCCAGCAGAGGACTAGCGGGACCCTACGAGCAGTACTTC.

This clonotype was found many times. The gene calls are TRBV5-5 and TRBJ1-1; D is unclear. CDR3 length: 16 residues. CDR1 SGHKS and CDR2 YYEKEE come from the germline V gene (reference sequence). The V and J ends lost 0 bases and 0 bases respectively, with 12 bases between them. The CDR3 sequence: CASSLDFPAMNTEAFF. The CDR3 nucleotides are TGTGCCAGCAGCTTGGATTTTCCGGCAATGAACACTGAAGCTTTCTTT. Based on the CDR3 plus reference TRBV5-5 and TRBJ1-1, the full variable domain is DAGVTQSPTHLIKTRGQQVTLRCSPISGHKSVSWYQQVLGQGPQFIFQYYEKEERGRGNFPDRFSARQFPNYSSELNVNALLLGDSALYLCASSLDFPAMNTEAFFGQGTRLTVV.

This clonotype was seen at least ten times. The genes are TRBV19 and TRBJ1-4; no definite D call. CDR1 is LNHDA, CDR2 SQIVND, per germline (reference sequence). Trimming removed 4 bases at V and 8 bases at J, with 14 bases between. The CDR3 runs to 14 residues. CDR3 region: CASSKTLRLEKLFF. The CDR3 DNA is TGTGCCAGTAGTAAGACACTTCGGCTAGAAAAACTGTTTTTT.

The chain employs TRBV2 and TRBJ2-1; D not certain. The V end was cut by 5 bases, the J end by 9 bases, with 5 bases between. The CDR3 has 10 amino acids. Germline assignment: CDR1 SNHLY and CDR2 FYNNEI. The CDR3 region has the DNA TGTGCCAGCAGTATTTTTGAGCAGTTCTTC. Amino acid sequence: CASSIFEQFF.

This chain connects TRBV14 to TRBJ2-1; TRBD1 aligns across 7 bases. The germline V gene has CDR1 SGHDN and CDR2 FVKESK. The CDR3 is 15 residues long. V gave up 4 bases and J gave up 5 bases; unmatched junction bases: 8. The DNA of the CDR3 is TGTGCCAGCAGCCCAGTACAGGGGCTGAACAATGAGCAGTTCTTC. Protein: CASSPVQGLNNEQFF. The whole variable domain, remainder taken from reference TRBV14 and TRBJ2-1, is EAGVTQFPSHSVIEKGQTVTLRCDPISGHDNLYWYRRVMGKEIKFLLHFVKESKQDESGMPNNRFLAERTGGTYSTLKVQPAELEDSGVYFCASSPVQGLNNEQFFGPGTRLTVL.

This clonotype appeared a single time. Germline is not matched at one junction end, which may reflect a read error. The chain carries TRBV9 and TRBJ2-7; 9 nucleotides agree with TRBD2. CDR3 length: 15 residues. Germline CDR1 and CDR2: SGDLS and YYNGEE. In DNA, the CDR3 is TGTGCGAGCAGCGGGTCGATTAGCGGGAGTTACGAGGAGTACTTC. Translation: CASSGSISGSYEEYF.

The sample holds a few counts of this clonotype. A much larger clone differs from this one at a single base, so this may be a read error. Because it lacks the conserved phenylalanine or tryptophan at the end, this CDR3 is likely a read error. The gene calls are TRBV5-8 and TRBJ1-4, with D uncertain. V gave up 4 bases and J gave up 8 bases, with 21 bases separating them. The CDR3 sequence is 16 residues long. CDR1 and CDR2 (germline): SGHTS, YDEGEE. The CDR3 bases are TGTGCCAGCAGCCCTCGAACGCCGCGGTCACGGGAAAAACTGTTTTCT. This gives the protein CASSPRTPRSREKLFS.

This clonotype was seen at least ten times. The chain is built from TRBV11-3 and TRBJ2-3, with a weak D call TRBD2 (5 bases). CDR1 is SGHNT and CDR2 is YENEEA in the germline V gene. V lost 4 bases and J lost 2, with 13 bases in between. This CDR3 comprises 15 residues. DNA for the CDR3: TGTGCCAGCAGCTCGGGAAGCGCCCACACAGATACGCAGTATTTT. This sequence encodes CASSSGSAHTDTQYF. Using reference TRBV11-3 and TRBJ2-3 for the parts outside the CDR3, the full variable domain is EAGVVQSPRYKIIEKKQPVAFWCNPISGHNTLYWYLQNLGQGPELLIRYENEEAVDDSQLPKDRFSAERLKGVDSTLKIQPAELGDSAVYLCASSSGSAHTDTQYFGPGTRLTVL.

Of note for this clonotype: The conserved closing phenylalanine or tryptophan is absent in this CDR3, likely reflecting a read error. The V and J genes are TRBV18 and TRBJ1-1; 7 bases are shared with TRBD1. V shed 3 bases, J shed 5 bases, and the junction held 12 bases outside the gene matches. This CDR3 is 16 amino acids long. Germline CDR1 reads KGHSH; CDR2 reads LQKENI. CDR3 region: CASSPQPDRVGTEAFL. CDR3 nucleotide sequence: TGTGCCAGCTCACCCCAACCCGACAGGGTAGGGACTGAAGCTTTCCTT.